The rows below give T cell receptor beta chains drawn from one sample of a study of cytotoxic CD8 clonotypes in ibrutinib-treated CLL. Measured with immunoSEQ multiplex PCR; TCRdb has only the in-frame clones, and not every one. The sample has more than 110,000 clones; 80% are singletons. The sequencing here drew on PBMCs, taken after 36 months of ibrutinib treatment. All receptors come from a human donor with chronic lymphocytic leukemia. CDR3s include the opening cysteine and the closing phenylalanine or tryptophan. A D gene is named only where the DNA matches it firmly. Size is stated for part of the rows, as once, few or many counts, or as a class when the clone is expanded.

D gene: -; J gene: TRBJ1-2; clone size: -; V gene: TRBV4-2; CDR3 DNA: TGTGCCAGCAGCCAAATGACAGTAGGCTATGGCTACACCTTC; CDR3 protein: CASSQMTVGYGYTF
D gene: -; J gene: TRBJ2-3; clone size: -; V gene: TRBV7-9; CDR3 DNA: TGTGCCAGCAGTTTAGGGGACTCCAGCACAGATACGCAGTATTTT; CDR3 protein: CASSLGDSSTDTQYF
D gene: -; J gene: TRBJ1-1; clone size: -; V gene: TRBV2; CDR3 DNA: TGTGCCAGCGAGTTGAACACTGAAGCTTTCTTT; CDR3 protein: CASELNTEAFF
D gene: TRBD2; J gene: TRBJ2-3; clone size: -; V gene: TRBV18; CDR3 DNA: TGTGCCAGCTCACCGTTAGCGGGAGGTAACACAGATACGCAGTATTTT; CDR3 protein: CASSPLAGGNTDTQYF
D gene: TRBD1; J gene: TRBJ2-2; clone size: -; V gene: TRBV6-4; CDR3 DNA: TGTGCCAGCAGCGGACAGGGGGACACCGGGGAGCTGTTTTTT; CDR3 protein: CASSGQGDTGELFF
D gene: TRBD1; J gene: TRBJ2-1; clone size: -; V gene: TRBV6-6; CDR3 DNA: TGTGCCAGCAGCCCGTCGAGACAGGGGGTCTACAATGAGCAGTTCTTC; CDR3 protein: CASSPSRQGVYNEQFF
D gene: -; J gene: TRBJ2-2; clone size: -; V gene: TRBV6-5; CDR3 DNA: TGTGCCAGCAGTTACTCCACCCCCTTGGACGGGGAGCTGTTTTTT; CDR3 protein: CASSYSTPLDGELFF
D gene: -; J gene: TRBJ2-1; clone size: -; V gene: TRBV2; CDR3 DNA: TGTGCCAGCAGTGAATTAGGGGGGTCTGGTGAGCAGTTCTTC; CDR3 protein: CASSELGGSGEQFF
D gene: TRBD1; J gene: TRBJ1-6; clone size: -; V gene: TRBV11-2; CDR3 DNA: TGTGCCAGCAGCCCCCAGGGGGATTCACCCCTCCACTTT; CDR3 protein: CASSPQGDSPLHF
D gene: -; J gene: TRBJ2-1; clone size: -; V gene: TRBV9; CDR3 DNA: TGTGCCAGCAGCGTAGAAGGGGGTAGTTTGGGCAATGAGCAGTTCTTC; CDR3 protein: CASSVEGGSLGNEQFF
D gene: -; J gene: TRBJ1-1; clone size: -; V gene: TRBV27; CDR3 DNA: TGTGCCAGCAGTTTTAGGGGGGAAGCTTTCTTT; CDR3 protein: CASSFRGEAFF
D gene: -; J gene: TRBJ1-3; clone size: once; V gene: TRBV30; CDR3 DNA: TGTGCCTGGAGTGTACTAACATGGTTCACTACGGGAAACACCATATATTTT; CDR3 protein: CAWSVLTWFTTGNTIYF
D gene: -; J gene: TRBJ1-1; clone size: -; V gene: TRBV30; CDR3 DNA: TGTGCCTGGAGTGATGGGCCTCATGACACTGAAGCTTTCTTT; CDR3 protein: CAWSDGPHDTEAFF
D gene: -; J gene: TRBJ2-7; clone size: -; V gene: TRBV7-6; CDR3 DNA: TGTGCCAGCAGCCCTCGGGGGAGCACGATGAGGGAGCAGTACTTC; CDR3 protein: CASSPRGSTMREQYF
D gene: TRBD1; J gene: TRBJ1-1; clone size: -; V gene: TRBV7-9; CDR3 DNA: TGTGCCAGCAGCCTCGAGACAGGGAGGAACACTGAAGCTTTCTTT; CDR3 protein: CASSLETGRNTEAFF
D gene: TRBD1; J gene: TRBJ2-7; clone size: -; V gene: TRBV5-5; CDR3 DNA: TGTGCCAGCACCGTGTTGGGTAACAGGGGAACCCTCTCCTACGAGCAGTACTTC; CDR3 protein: CASTVLGNRGTLSYEQYF
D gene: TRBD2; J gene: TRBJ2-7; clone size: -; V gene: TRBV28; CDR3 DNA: TGTGCCAGCAGTTTAGGCGGGGGGGCCCACGAGCAGTACTTC; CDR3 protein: CASSLGGGAHEQYF
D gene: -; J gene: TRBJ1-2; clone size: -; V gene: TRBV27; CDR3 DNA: TGTGCCAGCAGTAGATTAGGACAGACGTCCTATGGCTACACCTTC; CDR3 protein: CASSRLGQTSYGYTF
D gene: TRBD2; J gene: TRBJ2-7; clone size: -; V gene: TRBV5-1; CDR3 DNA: TGCGCCAGCAGCTTGGGTCTAGCGGGAGGCCGACCCTACGAGCAGTACTTC; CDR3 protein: CASSLGLAGGRPYEQYF
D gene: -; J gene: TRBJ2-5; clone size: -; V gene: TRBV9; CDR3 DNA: TGTGCCAGCAGCAGCGGGACAAACCAAGAGACCCAGTACTTC; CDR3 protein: CASSSGTNQETQYF
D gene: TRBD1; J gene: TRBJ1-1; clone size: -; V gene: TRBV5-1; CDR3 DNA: TGCGCCAGCAGGGTGACAGGGACGAACACTGAAGCTTTCTTT; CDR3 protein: CASRVTGTNTEAFF
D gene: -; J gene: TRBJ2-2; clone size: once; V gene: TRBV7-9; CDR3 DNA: TGTGCCAGTACACGGTGGCAGGCGGCGAACACCGGGGAGCTGTTTTTT; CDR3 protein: CASTRWQAANTGELFF
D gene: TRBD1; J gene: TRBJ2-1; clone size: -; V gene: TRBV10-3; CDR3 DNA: TGTGCCATCAGTAGCAGGGGGCTGTCTAACAATGAGCAGTTCTTC; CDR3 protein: CAISSRGLSNNEQFF
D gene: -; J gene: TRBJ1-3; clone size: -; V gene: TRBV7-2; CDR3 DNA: TGTGCCAGCAGCTTGGTAGGCTCTGGAAACACCATATATTTT; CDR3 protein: CASSLVGSGNTIYF
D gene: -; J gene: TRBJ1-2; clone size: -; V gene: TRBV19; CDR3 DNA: TGTGCCAGTTCAAGTTGGGGGCCGGACGCGCTTCGGGGCTACACCTTC; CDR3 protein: CASSSWGPDALRGYTF
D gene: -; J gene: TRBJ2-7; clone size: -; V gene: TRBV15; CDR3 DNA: TGTGCCACCAGCGCAAACCAGGACAGCTTCTACGAGCAGTACTTC; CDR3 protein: CATSANQDSFYEQYF
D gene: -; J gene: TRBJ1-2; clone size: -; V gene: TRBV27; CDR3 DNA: TGTGCCAGCAGTTTAACCGACCGGGCTCATGGCTACACCTTC; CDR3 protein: CASSLTDRAHGYTF
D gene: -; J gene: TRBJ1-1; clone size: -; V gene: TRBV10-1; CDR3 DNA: TGCGCCAGCAGTGATCGTCTACGAGCTTTCTTT; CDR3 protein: CASSDRLRAFF
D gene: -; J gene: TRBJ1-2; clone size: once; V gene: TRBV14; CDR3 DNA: TGTGCCAGCAGCCCCCGGGACTTCCTACTCCGGGGGTATGGCTACACCTTC; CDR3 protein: CASSPRDFLLRGYGYTF
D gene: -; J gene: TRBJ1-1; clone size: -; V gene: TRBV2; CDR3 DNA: TGTGCCAGCAGTGCCCGAGGGGAAGTCACTGAAGCTTTCTTT; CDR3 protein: CASSARGEVTEAFF
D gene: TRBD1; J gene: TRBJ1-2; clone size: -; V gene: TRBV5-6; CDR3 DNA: TGTGCCAGCAGCTCGCCGGGGACAGTTTTCCTCTATGGCTACACCTTC; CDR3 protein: CASSSPGTVFLYGYTF
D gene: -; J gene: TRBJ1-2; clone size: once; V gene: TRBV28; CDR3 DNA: TGTGCCAGCAGTTTGGGTAACAGGCAGAGGCGGGGCTACACCTTC; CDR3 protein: CASSLGNRQRRGYTF
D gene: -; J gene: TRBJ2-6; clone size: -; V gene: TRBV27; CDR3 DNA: TGTGCCAGCACCTTGCTCTCTGGGGCCAACGTCCTGACTTTC; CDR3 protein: CASTLLSGANVLTF
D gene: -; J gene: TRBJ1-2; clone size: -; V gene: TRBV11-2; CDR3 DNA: TGTGCCAGCAGCCCATCCACAGGGTATGGCTACACCTTC; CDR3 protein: CASSPSTGYGYTF
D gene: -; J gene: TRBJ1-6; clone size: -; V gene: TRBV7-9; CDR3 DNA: TGTGCCAGCAGCCCCCGGGACCCCCGAATAATTTCACCCCTCCACTTT; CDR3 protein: CASSPRDPRIISPLHF
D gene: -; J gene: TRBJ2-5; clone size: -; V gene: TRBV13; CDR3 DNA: TGTGCCAGCAGCTGGGAAACTGAGACCCAGTACTTC; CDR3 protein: CASSWETETQYF
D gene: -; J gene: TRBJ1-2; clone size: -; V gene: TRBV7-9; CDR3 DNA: TGTGCCAGCAGCTCCCACGCCGGGACCGAGGGAGGCTACACCTTC; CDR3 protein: CASSSHAGTEGGYTF
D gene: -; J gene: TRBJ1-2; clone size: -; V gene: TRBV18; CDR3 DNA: TGTGCCAGCTCAGAAGGGGATAACTATGGCTACACCTTC; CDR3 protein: CASSEGDNYGYTF
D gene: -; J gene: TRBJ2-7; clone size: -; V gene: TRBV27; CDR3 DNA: TGTGCCAGCAGTTTATCTTACCAGAGCTACGAGCAGTACTTC; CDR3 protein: CASSLSYQSYEQYF
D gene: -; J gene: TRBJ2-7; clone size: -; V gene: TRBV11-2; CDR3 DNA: TGTGCCAGCAGCTTAACTGAGGCCCACTACGAGCAGTACTTC; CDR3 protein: CASSLTEAHYEQYF
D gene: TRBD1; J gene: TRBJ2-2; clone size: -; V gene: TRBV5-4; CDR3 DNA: TGTGCCAGCAGCTCCACAGGGGCTTGGTTGGGTTACGGGGAGCTGTTTTTT; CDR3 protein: CASSSTGAWLGYGELFF
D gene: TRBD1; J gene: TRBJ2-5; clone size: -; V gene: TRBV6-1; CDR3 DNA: TGTGCCAGCAAAACGACAGGGGTTTTGTTCGAGACCCAGTACTTC; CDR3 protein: CASKTTGVLFETQYF
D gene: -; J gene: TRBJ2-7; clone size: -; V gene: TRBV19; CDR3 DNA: TGTGCCAGTAGTATCGTCACTTCCTACGAGCAGTACTTC; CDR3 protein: CASSIVTSYEQYF
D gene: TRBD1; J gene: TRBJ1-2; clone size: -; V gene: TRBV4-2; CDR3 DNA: TGTGCCAGCAGCCCGTCGAGACAGGGGGTAGGAGGCTACACCTTC; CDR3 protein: CASSPSRQGVGGYTF
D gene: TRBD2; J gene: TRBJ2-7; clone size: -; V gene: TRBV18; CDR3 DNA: TGTGCCAGCTCACTTGGACTAGCGGGAGTATACGAGCAGTACTTC; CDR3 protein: CASSLGLAGVYEQYF
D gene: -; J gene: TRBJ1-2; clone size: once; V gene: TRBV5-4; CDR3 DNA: TGTGCCAGCAGCTTGGCTGCAGGTGGGACCTATGGCTACACCTTC; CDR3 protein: CASSLAAGGTYGYTF
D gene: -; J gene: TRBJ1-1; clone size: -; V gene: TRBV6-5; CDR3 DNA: TGTGCCAGCACCCTACTCGGTGAAGCTTTCTTT; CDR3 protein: CASTLLGEAFF
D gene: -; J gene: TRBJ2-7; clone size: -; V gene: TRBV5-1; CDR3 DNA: TGCGCCAGCAGCTTTTACAGACTCTACGAGCAGTACTTC; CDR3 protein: CASSFYRLYEQYF
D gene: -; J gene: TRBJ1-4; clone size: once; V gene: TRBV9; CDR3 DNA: TGTGCCAGCAGCCCCGGGAGGGGGGACGAAAAACTGTTTTTT; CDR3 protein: CASSPGRGDEKLFF
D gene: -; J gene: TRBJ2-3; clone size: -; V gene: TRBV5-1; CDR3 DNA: TGCGCCAGCCAATGGAAGTCCCCAGATACGCAGTATTTT; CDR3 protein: CASQWKSPDTQYF
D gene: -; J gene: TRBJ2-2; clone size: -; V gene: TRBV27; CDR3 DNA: TGTGCCAGCCTTGGACGGTTTTCCGGGGAGCTGTTTTTT; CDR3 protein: CASLGRFSGELFF
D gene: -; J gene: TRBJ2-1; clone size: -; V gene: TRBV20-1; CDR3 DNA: TGCAGTGTTGACGACTACAATGAGCAGTTCTTC; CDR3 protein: CSVDDYNEQFF
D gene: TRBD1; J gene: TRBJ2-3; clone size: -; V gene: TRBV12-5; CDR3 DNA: TGTGCTAGTGGTTTGGAACAGGGGGCTACGCAGTATTTT; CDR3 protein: CASGLEQGATQYF
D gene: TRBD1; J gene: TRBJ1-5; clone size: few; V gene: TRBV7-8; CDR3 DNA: TGTGCCAGCAGCCCTCGGACAGGGGCGAGCAATCAGCCCCAGCATTTT; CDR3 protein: CASSPRTGASNQPQHF
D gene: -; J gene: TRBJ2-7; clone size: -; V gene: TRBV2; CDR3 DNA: TGTGCCAGCACCGAACAAACAGGGTCTAGAGGTTTCTACGAGCAGTACTTC; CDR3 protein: CASTEQTGSRGFYEQYF